Listed here are 15 T cell receptor beta chains from one sample, sequenced in a study of blood T cell repertoires in COVID-19. Assay: immunoSEQ multiplex PCR; the TCRdb copy retains only in-frame clones and omits some. The top ten clones hold roughly 1.2% of a sample with 180,000 or so clones, roughly 84% of them seen once. Sequencing input: peripheral blood. The receptors were sampled from a man between 60 and 70 years old who had recovered from COVID-19.

This clone was counted a single time. Germline and junction disagree at one end, which may indicate a read error. V usage is TRBV12-3 or TRBV12-4 and J usage is TRBJ1-2; no clear D. CDR3 length: 12 amino acids. The CDR3 protein is CAGSFFSYGYTF. The CDR3 DNA reads TGTGCCGGCAGTTTCTTCAGCTATGGCTACACCTTC.

V is TRBV7-3 and J is TRBJ2-2; possible D gene TRBD2, 5 bases. This CDR3 comprises 14 residues. V lost 5 bases, J lost 3 bases, and 10 bases lay in between. In germline, CDR1 is SGHTA, CDR2 FQGTGA. CDR3 in DNA: TGTGCCAGCAGCAGAACGGGGTACACCGGGGAGCTGTTTTTT. As protein: CASSRTGYTGELFF.

This rearrangement joins TRBV2 to TRBJ1-5, with 7 bases aligning to TRBD1. From germline, CDR1 is SNHLY and CDR2 FYNNEI. The CDR3 sequence is 15 residues long. J was trimmed by 3 bases and V by 7 bases; bases with no gene match: 9. For the CDR3, the DNA is TGTGCCAGCACGGACAGGCGATATGTCAATCAGCCCCAGCATTTT. Protein product: CASTDRRYVNQPQHF.

This clone was found once. J is TRBJ2-1 and V is TRBV11-2; 7 bases map to TRBD2. This CDR3 comprises 14 residues. The germline V gene encodes CDR1 SGHAT and CDR2 FQNNGV. The CDR3 is CATGGGYSYNEQFF. CDR3 DNA sequence: TGTGCTACTGGGGGGGGTTACTCCTACAATGAGCAGTTCTTC.

This clone was counted once. The chain combines TRBV5-4 with TRBJ1-6; TRBD1 aligns across 8 bases. CDR1 is SGHNT, CDR2 YYREEE, per germline (reference sequence). The V segment lost 3 bases and the J segment 10 bases; nucleotides outside the gene matches: 6. The CDR3 is 14 residues long. CDR3 loop: CASSSDRVNSPLHF. The CDR3 DNA sequence: TGTGCCAGCAGCTCGGACAGGGTGAACTCACCCCTCCACTTT.

The CDR3 region is CASSFLGRGDTEAFF. The CDR3 DNA reads as TGCGCCAGCAGCTTCCTTGGACGGGGTGACACTGAAGCTTTCTTT. This chain links TRBV5-1 with TRBJ1-1; no definite D call. This CDR3 is built from 15 residues. The germline gives CDR1 SGHRS, CDR2 YFSETQ. Deletions cut 2 bases from V and 3 bases from J, with 14 bases between. The full variable domain, in which reference TRBV5-1 and TRBJ1-1 provide the parts outside the CDR3, is KAGVTQTPRYLIKTRGQQVTLSCSPISGHRSVSWYQQTPGQGLQFLFEYFSETQRNKGNFPGRFSGRQFSNSRSEMNVSTLELGDSALYLCASSFLGRGDTEAFFGQGTRLTVV.

This clone was counted a few times. The rearrangement uses TRBV29-1 and TRBJ2-5; 9 bases are shared with TRBD2. In germline, CDR1 is SQVTM, CDR2 ANQGSEA. Germline trimming cut 5 bases from V and 1 base from J; bases unmatched to any gene: 2. The CDR3 is 13 amino acids. The CDR3: CSVPGLAQETQYF. The CDR3 DNA follows: TGCAGCGTTCCGGGACTAGCCCAAGAGACCCAGTACTTC.

The chain is built from TRBV6-5 and TRBJ1-4; D remains unclear. Germline V gives CDR1 MNHEY, CDR2 SVGAGI. Trimming pared 6 bases from V and 1 base from J, leaving 9 bases between. The CDR3 totals 14 residues. CDR3 protein: CASSRYRTNEKLFF. In nucleotides, the CDR3 is TGTGCCAGCAGCCGGTACAGAACTAATGAAAAACTGTTTTTT.

In this sample, this clone turned up once. The genes are TRBV4-3 and TRBJ1-2, with TRBD1 matching 12 bases. CDR1 and CDR2 from the germline V gene are LGHNA and YSLEER. V dropped 0 bases and J dropped 7; count of bases not matched to a gene: 6. The CDR3 has 16 amino acids. Here the CDR3 DNA reads TGCGCCAGCAGCCAAGATCTAGGGACAGGGGGCCGTGGCTACACCTTC. The encoded protein is CASSQDLGTGGRGYTF.

The chain is built from TRBV10-3 and TRBJ2-7, with a weak D call TRBD2 (6 bases). The V gene lost 1 base and the J gene lost 6 bases, with 22 bases spanning the gap. Germline lookup yields CDR1 ENHRY and CDR2 SYGVKD. The CDR3 covers 17 residues. CDR3 region: CAISEFRDLKSLTEQYF. In DNA, the CDR3 is TGTGCCATCAGTGAGTTCCGGGACTTAAAGAGTCTAACCGAGCAGTACTTC.

This sequence joins TRBV6-5 and TRBJ2-3; D is unclear. Germline values: CDR1 MNHEY, CDR2 SVGAGI. The ends were cut back, 0 bases at V and 2 bases at J, with 9 bases in the middle. CDR3 length: 15 residues. The CDR3 DNA sequence: TGTGCCAGCAGTTACTCCAGCAGGCTCACAGATACGCAGTATTTT. Amino acids: CASSYSSRLTDTQYF.

This chain joins TRBV14 and TRBJ1-6; 10 nucleotides match TRBD1. This CDR3 region has 15 residues. The J segment lost 9 bases and the V segment lost 4 bases, leaving 6 bases of the junction unmatched. Germline V CDR1 and CDR2: SGHDN, FVKESK. The CDR3 nucleotides are TGTGCCAGCAGCCCGCGACAGGGGGCACTTTCACCCCTCCACTTT. The encoded protein is CASSPRQGALSPLHF.

The V call is TRBV19, the J call TRBJ1-6; D perhaps matches TRBD1 (6 bases). There are 15 residues in the CDR3. The V end lost 6 bases, the J end lost 6 bases, and 15 bases lay between the germline ends. CDR1 LNHDA and CDR2 SQIVND come from the germline V gene (reference sequence). The CDR3 loop reads CASSTTQGRNSPLHF. The CDR3 DNA sequence: TGTGCCAGTAGCACAACCCAGGGGCGTAATTCACCCCTCCACTTT.

The J gene is TRBJ2-7, the V gene TRBV11-2; 9 positions match TRBD1. The CDR3 is 15 amino acids. Germline values: CDR1 SGHAT, CDR2 FQNNGV. V shed 5 bases, J shed 2 bases, and the junction held 7 bases outside the gene matches. Written as DNA, the CDR3 is TGTGCCAGCAGCCGACGGGGACAGGGAACCTACGAGCAGTACTTC. Amino acids: CASSRRGQGTYEQYF.

J is TRBJ1-1 and V is TRBV29-1, with unresolved D. CDR1 and CDR2 (germline): SQVTM, ANQGSEA. The CDR3 has 12 residues. The V end lost 5 bases, the J end lost 3 bases, and 10 bases lay between the germline ends. The CDR3, as DNA: TGCAGCGTTAGCGTTGCGTACACTGAAGCTTTCTTT. This translates into CSVSVAYTEAFF.